The text below deals with one T cell receptor (beta chain). Its antigen is undetermined. The TCR beta CDR3 regions underwent amplification using RNA transcripts as the source. When the TCR CDR3 underwent first-round RT-PCR, the HTBI primer set was used. TCRdb processed the multiplex PCR reads anew with MiXCR; each CDR3 protein has one entry. The sample carries approximately 610,000 distinct CDR3 sequences, under 15% recorded once. A NOSPECS grade of at least 4, a Clinical Activity Score of at least 3 and duration under 3 months were recorded in ophthalmopathy patients. The study left out patients who had uncontrolled infection, other autoimmune disease, pregnancy or lactation. This sample is drawn from a study of T cells in Graves' hyperthyroidism and ophthalmopathy. Overall study findings and caveats: In the blood, most expanded thyroid clonotypes above 0.001 appeared as well. The authors' 13 V-J model separated ophthalmopathy from stable hyperthyroidism.

Germline assignment: CDR1 MNHEY and CDR2 SVGEGT. The CDR3 is 16 residues long. V was clipped by 4 bases and J by 7 bases, with 22 bases between them. This sequence originates from a woman aged 35 to 49 with Graves' ophthalmopathy. The sequencing input was blood. The chain carries TRBV6-2 or TRBV6-3 and TRBJ1-2; the D is unclear. The CDR3 reads CASSSSIGRNPSGYTF. CDR3 in DNA: TGTGCCAGCAGTTCATCCATCGGACGGAATCCTAGTGGCTACACCTTC.